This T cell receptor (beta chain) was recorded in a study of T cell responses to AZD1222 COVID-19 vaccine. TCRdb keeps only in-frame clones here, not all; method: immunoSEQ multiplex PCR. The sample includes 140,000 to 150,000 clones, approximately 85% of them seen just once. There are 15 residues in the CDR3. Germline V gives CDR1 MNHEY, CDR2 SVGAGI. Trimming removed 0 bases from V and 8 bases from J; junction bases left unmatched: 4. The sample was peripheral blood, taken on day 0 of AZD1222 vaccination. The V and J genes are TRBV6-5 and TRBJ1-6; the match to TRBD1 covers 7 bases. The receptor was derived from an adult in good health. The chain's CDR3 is CASSYSRQGDSPLHF. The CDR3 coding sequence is TGTGCCAGCAGTTACTCCCGACAGGGAGATTCACCCCTCCACTTT.